This TCR beta chain was documented in a study of beta chain features in type 1 diabetes. Points from the study as a whole: PCR could preferentially amplify shorter templates, alike in patients and controls. Naive, central memory and Treg TCRB repertoires appeared more alike in patients than in healthy donors.

Sorting with CD45RO/CCR7/CD25/CD127/CD95/CD27 yielded naive, central memory, regulatory and stem-like memory CD4+ cells. The sequenced template was cDNA made from the entire isolated RNA. Around 4 million reads per sample were averaged for naive, central memory and regulatory samples. Clones were read by immunoSEQ multiplex PCR, and TCRdb kept only the in-frame ones, dropping some. Of 200,000 to 250,000 clones listed, roughly 9.6% were seen once; the top ten hold under 0.035%. As concerns this clone: Its antigen is unknown.

CDR3 length: 16 residues. Trimming removed 3 bases from V and 0 bases from J; junction bases left unmatched: 0. Germline CDR1 reads KGHSH; CDR2 reads LQKENI. This receptor was identified in a woman between 18 and 29 years old in good health. The chain couples TRBV18 to TRBJ2-6, with 9 bases fitting TRBD1. Input material: naive CD4+ T cells from blood. Written as DNA, the CDR3 is TGTGCCAGCTCACCGGGACAGGGCTCTGGGGCCAACGTCCTGACTTTC. Its protein product is CASSPGQGSGANVLTF. The full variable domain, with the rest looked up from reference TRBV18 and TRBJ2-6, is NAGVMQNPRHLVRRRGQEARLRCSPMKGHSHVYWYRQLPEEGLKFMVYLQKENIIDESGMPKERFSAEFPKEGPSILRIQQVVRGDSAAYFCASSPGQGSGANVLTFGAGSRLTVL.